What follows are 13 T cell receptor beta chains derived from one specimen sequenced in a study of blood T cells in healthy people across ages. For the second PCR, which ran for roughly 7 to 11 cycles, a sample-barcoded 5' primer and a J-beta primer mix were used. TCRdb analysed the 5' RACE reads with MiXCR anew, one entry per CDR3 protein. The data contain about 2 million distinct CDR3 sequences, 49% of them singletons. The source material was blood. These receptors came from a woman aged 40 to 55 in good health.

The CDR3 DNA reads as TGTGCCAGCAGTCCGGGTCATCGGGGGCCCAACGAGCAGTACTTC. Protein product: CASSPGHRGPNEQYF. This sequence joins TRBV28 and TRBJ2-4, with D perhaps matching TRBD1 or TRBD2 (6 bases each). Matching the DNA end better, TRBJ2-7 makes the J call doubtful. From germline, CDR1 is MDHEN and CDR2 SYDVKM. This CDR3 has 15 residues.

The chain links TRBV28 to TRBJ2-5, with D maybe TRBD1 (6 bases). V lost 6 bases, J lost 6 bases, and 17 bases lay in between. The CDR3 runs 14 residues. The germline gives CDR1 MDHEN, CDR2 SYDVKM. The CDR3 spells CASSPLRRGKTQYF. DNA for the CDR3: TGTGCCAGCAGCCCTCTTCGAAGGGGGAAGACCCAGTACTTC.

This chain uses TRBV29-1 with TRBJ2-5; D uncertain. CDR1 is SQVTM and CDR2 is ANQGSEA in the germline V gene. The V gene lost 7 bases and the J gene lost 3 bases, with 12 bases spanning the gap. The CDR3 runs to 12 residues. The CDR3 DNA is TGCAGCGCCGCCTGGGGTAAAGAGACCCAGTACTTC. The encoded protein is CSAAWGKETQYF. Supplemented by reference TRBV29-1 and TRBJ2-5, the full variable domain reads SAVISQKPSRDICQRGTSLTIQCQVDSQVTMMFWYRQQPGQSLTLIATANQGSEATYESGFVIDKFPISRPNLTFSTLTVSNMSPEDSSIYLCSAAWGKETQYFGPGTRLLVL.

The chain employs TRBV6-6 and TRBJ2-5; D uncertain. The CDR3 loop spans 15 amino acids. The germline V and J ends were trimmed by 10 bases and 0 bases, with 18 bases remaining between them. Germline assignment: CDR1 MNHNY and CDR2 SVGAGI (reference sequence). Here the CDR3 reads CATLRPNRYQETQYF. For the CDR3, the DNA is TGTGCCACCCTAAGGCCCAACCGATACCAAGAGACCCAGTACTTC.

The genes are TRBV20-1 and TRBJ1-2, with TRBD1 as a possible D gene (5 bases). The length of the CDR3 is 12 residues. The ends were cut back, 7 bases at V and 1 base at J, with 10 bases in the middle. CDR1 and CDR2 from the germline V gene are DFQATT and SNEGSKA (reference sequence). The CDR3 loop is CSVSGLNYGYTF. Here the CDR3 DNA reads TGCAGTGTATCAGGGCTTAACTATGGCTACACCTTC.

The table lists this clonotype with a few counts. CDR3 nucleotide sequence: TGTGCCAGCAGCTGGGGGACTAGCGGGGGGGATGTACCTTATACGCAGTATTTT. Translated, it gives CASSWGTSGGDVPYTQYF. The chain combines TRBV7-2 with TRBJ2-3; 16 nucleotides match TRBD2. In germline, CDR1 is SGHTA, CDR2 FQGNSA. The CDR3 is 18 amino acids. J gave up 7 bases and V 4 bases, and 11 bases lay outside the gene matches.

Only one count was recorded for this clonotype. V is TRBV6-1 and J is TRBJ2-5, with 11 bases matching TRBD2. CDR1 and CDR2 (germline): MNHNS, SASEGT. This CDR3 region has 18 residues. The V segment lost 2 bases and the J segment 3 bases; nucleotides outside the gene matches: 11. The CDR3: CASSEWGVAGGREETQYF. The CDR3 DNA is TGTGCCAGCAGTGAATGGGGGGTAGCGGGGGGGCGGGAAGAGACCCAGTACTTC.

V is TRBV24-1 and J is TRBJ1-2; tentatively, D is TRBD1 (5 bases). This CDR3 is 17 amino acids long. V lost 3 bases and J lost 8, with 24 bases in between. Germline V gives CDR1 KGHDR, CDR2 SFDVKD. The CDR3, as DNA: TGTGCCACCAGTGATCCATCCCGGGACTCGGAAGATAAGGGCTACACCTTC. Encoded protein: CATSDPSRDSEDKGYTF.

This clonotype came up a few times. The chain couples TRBV5-6 to TRBJ1-2; 7 nucleotides agree with TRBD1. CDR1 is SGHDT, CDR2 YYEEEE, per germline. The CDR3 consists of 14 residues. V dropped 3 bases and J dropped 3; count of bases not matched to a gene: 5. The CDR3 loop is CASSSGQLYYGYTF. CDR3 coding DNA: TGTGCCAGCAGCTCGGGACAGCTATACTATGGCTACACCTTC.

This clonotype was counted a few times. The J gene is TRBJ2-5, the V gene TRBV20-1, with TRBD2 matching over 8 bases. This CDR3 region has 15 residues. V shed 0 bases and J 0 bases; nucleotides not matched to a gene: 3. The germline V gene has CDR1 DFQATT and CDR2 SNEGSKA (reference sequence). This CDR3 reads CSARDRRGDQETQYF. The CDR3, as DNA: TGCAGTGCTAGAGATCGGCGGGGGGACCAAGAGACCCAGTACTTC.

The rearrangement joins TRBV6-6 to TRBJ2-5, with 8 positions matching TRBD1. V dropped 7 bases and J dropped 4; count of bases not matched to a gene: 8. Germline V gene sequence: CDR1 MNHNY, CDR2 SVGAGI (reference sequence). The CDR3 runs to 14 residues. The CDR3: CASTSDRVGETQYF. CDR3 sequence (DNA): TGTGCCAGCACCTCGGACAGGGTGGGAGAGACCCAGTACTTC.

This clonotype was detected a few times. The chain employs TRBV12-3 or TRBV12-4 and TRBJ2-4; 7 bases align to TRBD1. V dropped 6 bases and J dropped 14; count of bases not matched to a gene: 10. The length of the CDR3 is 12 residues. CDR3 amino acids: CASRLGQIGEYF. CDR3 sequence (DNA): TGTGCCAGCAGATTGGGACAGATCGGGGAGTACTTC.

The chain recombines TRBV12-3 or TRBV12-4 with TRBJ2-5; the match to TRBD1 covers 9 bases. The J call is doubtful: the DNA matches TRBJ2-7 better. The CDR3 contains 15 residues. The CDR3 sequence is CASSLTGGAPNEQYF. The DNA for the CDR3 is TGTGCCAGCAGTCTTACAGGGGGCGCCCCCAACGAGCAGTACTTC.